This T cell receptor beta chain came from a study of T-cell reconstitution after alpha-beta-depleted transplantation in children. Using unique molecular identifiers, the investigators prepared the TCRbeta library. TCRdb reanalysed the PCR reads using MiXCR and keeps one entry per CDR3 protein. The sample records roughly 45,000 distinct CDR3 sequences, roughly 8.7% being singletons. There are many counts of this clonotype. Its matching antigen is unknown. General study results and limits: The main origin of T-cell counts and diversity one year after transplant was newly produced T cells.

Germline V CDR1 and CDR2: MDHEN, SYDVKM. The CDR3 has 16 amino acids. Trimming took 1 base from V and 3 from J; bases not matched to a gene: 5. This rearrangement joins TRBV28 to TRBJ2-1; 8 bases match TRBD1. The material was PBMCs, mostly from graft donor cells, obtained 60 days after TCRalphabeta/CD19-depleted stem cell transplant. This clonotype originated in a male patient aged 2-15 years who had a stem cell transplant for chronic granulomatous disease, so the T cells may come from the graft donor. This CDR3 is CASSLYGTGYYNEQFF. CDR3 DNA: TGTGCCAGCAGTTTATATGGGACAGGATACTACAATGAGCAGTTCTTC.